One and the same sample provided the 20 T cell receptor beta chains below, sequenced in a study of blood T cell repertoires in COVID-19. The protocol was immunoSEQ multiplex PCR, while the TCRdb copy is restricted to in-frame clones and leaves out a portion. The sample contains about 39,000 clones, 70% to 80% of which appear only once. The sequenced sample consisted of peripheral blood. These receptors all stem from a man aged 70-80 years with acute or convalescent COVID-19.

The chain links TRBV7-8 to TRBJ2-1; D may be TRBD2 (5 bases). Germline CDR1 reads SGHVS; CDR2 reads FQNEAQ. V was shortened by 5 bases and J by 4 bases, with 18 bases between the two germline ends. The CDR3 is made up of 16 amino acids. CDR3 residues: CASSQGRGTDYNEQFF. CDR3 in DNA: TGTGCCAGCAGCCAAGGTCGGGGAACCGATTACAATGAGCAGTTCTTC.

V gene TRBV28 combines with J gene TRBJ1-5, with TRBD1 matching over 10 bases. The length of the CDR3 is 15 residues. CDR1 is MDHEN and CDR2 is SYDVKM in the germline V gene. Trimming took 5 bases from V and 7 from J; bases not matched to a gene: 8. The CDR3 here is CASSPRDRGGQPQHF. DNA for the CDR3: TGTGCCAGCAGTCCAAGGGACAGGGGCGGGCAGCCCCAGCATTTT. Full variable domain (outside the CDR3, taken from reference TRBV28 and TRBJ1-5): DVKVTQSSRYLVKRTGEKVFLECVQDMDHENMFWYRQDPGLGLRLIYFSYDVKMKEKGDIPEGYSVSREKKERFSLILESASTNQTSMYLCASSPRDRGGQPQHFGDGTRLSIL.

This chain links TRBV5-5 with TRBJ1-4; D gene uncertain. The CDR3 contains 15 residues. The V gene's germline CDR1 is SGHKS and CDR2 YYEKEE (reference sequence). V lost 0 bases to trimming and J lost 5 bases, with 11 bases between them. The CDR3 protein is CASSLVTALNEKLFF. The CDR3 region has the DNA TGTGCCAGCAGCTTGGTTACAGCTCTCAATGAAAAACTGTTTTTT. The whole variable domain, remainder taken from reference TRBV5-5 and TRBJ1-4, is DAGVTQSPTHLIKTRGQQVTLRCSPISGHKSVSWYQQVLGQGPQFIFQYYEKEERGRGNFPDRFSARQFPNYSSELNVNALLLGDSALYLCASSLVTALNEKLFFGSGTQLSVL.

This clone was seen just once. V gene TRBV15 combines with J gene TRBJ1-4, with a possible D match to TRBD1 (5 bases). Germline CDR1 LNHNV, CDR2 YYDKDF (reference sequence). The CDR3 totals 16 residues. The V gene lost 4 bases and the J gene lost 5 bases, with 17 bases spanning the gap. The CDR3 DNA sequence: TGTGCCACCAGCACCCCTGGTAGGGGATTAAATGAAAAACTGTTTTTT. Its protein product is CATSTPGRGLNEKLFF.

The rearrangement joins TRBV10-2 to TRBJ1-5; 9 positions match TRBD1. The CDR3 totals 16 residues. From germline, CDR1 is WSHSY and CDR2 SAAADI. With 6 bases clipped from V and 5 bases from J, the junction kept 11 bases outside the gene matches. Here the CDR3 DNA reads TGCGCCAGCAGGGAGGGCAGGACAGGGGTTGATCAGCCCCAGCATTTT. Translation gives CASREGRTGVDQPQHF.

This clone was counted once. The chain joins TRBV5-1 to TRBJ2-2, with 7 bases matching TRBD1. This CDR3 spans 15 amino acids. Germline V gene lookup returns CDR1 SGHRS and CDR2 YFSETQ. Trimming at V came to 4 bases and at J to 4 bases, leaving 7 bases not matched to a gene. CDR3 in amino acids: CASSAWTGSTGELFF. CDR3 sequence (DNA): TGCGCCAGCAGCGCATGGACAGGTTCCACCGGGGAGCTGTTTTTT.

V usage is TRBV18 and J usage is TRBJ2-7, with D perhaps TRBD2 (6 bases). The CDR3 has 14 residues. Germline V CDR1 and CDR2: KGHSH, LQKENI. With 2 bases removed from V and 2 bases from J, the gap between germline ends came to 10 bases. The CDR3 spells CASSPSGGTYEQYF. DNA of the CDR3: TGTGCCAGCTCACCATCAGGAGGGACCTACGAGCAGTACTTC. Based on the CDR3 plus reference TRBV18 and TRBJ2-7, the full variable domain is NAGVMQNPRHLVRRRGQEARLRCSPMKGHSHVYWYRQLPEEGLKFMVYLQKENIIDESGMPKERFSAEFPKEGPSILRIQQVVRGDSAAYFCASSPSGGTYEQYFGPGTRLTVT.

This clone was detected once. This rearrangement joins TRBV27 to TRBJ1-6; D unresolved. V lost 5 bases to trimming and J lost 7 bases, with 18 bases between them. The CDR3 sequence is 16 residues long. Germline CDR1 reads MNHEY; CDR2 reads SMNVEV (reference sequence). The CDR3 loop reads CASSLNGRAGNSPLHF. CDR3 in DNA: TGTGCCAGCAGTCTTAACGGGCGGGCGGGGAATTCACCCCTCCACTTT.

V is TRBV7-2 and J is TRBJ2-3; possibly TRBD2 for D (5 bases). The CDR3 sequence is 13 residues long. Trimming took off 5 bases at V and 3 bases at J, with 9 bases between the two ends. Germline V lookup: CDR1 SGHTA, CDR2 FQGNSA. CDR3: CASSPRRTDTQYF. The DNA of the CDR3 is TGTGCCAGCAGCCCCCGGAGGACAGATACGCAGTATTTT.

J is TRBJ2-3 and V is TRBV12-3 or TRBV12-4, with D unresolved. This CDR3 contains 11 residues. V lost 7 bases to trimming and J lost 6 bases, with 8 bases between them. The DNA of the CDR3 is TGTGCCAGCACCTTCCTGGATACGCAGTATTTT. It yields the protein CASTFLDTQYF.

The CDR3 region is CASDSQPSYEQYF. The CDR3 DNA reads as TGTGCCAGCGACAGTCAACCCTCCTACGAGCAGTACTTC. The genes are TRBV2 and TRBJ2-7; maybe TRBD1 (5 bases). Looked up from germline, CDR1 is SNHLY and CDR2 is FYNNEI. The CDR3 contains 13 residues. The V gene lost 8 bases and the J gene lost 0 bases, with 11 bases spanning the gap.

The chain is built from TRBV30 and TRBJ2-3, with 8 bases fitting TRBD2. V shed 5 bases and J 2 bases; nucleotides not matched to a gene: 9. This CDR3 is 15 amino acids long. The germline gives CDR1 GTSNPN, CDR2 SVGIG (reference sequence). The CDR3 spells CAWWGVLAVTDTQYF. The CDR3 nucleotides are TGTGCCTGGTGGGGGGTACTAGCGGTCACAGATACGCAGTATTTT. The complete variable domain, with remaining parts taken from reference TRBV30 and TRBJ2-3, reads SQTIHQWPATLVQPVGSPLSLECTVEGTSNPNLYWYRQAAGRGLQLLFYSVGIGQISSEVPQNLSASRPQDRQFILSSKKLLLSDSGFYLCAWWGVLAVTDTQYFGPGTRLTVL.

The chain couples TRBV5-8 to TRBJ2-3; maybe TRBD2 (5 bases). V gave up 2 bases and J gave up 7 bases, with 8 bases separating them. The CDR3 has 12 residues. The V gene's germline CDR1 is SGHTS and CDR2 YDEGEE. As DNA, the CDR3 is TGTGCCAGCAGCTTAAGCGGTTATACGCAGTATTTT. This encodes CASSLSGYTQYF.

DNA for the CDR3: TGTGCCAGCAGTTACTCTGGGACTAGCTGGGATACGCAGTATTTT. Its translation: CASSYSGTSWDTQYF. The genes are TRBV6-5 and TRBJ2-3; TRBD2 matches at 9 bases. The V segment lost 0 bases and the J segment 6 bases; nucleotides outside the gene matches: 4. Germline-derived CDR1 and CDR2 are MNHEY and SVGAGI. The CDR3 contains 15 residues.

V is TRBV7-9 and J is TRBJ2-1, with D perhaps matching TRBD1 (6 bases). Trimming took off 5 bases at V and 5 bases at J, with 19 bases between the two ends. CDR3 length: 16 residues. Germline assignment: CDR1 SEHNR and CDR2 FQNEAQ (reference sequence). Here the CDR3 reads CASSPRVGAPNNEQFF. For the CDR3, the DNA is TGTGCCAGCAGCCCCAGGGTGGGGGCTCCGAACAATGAGCAGTTCTTC.

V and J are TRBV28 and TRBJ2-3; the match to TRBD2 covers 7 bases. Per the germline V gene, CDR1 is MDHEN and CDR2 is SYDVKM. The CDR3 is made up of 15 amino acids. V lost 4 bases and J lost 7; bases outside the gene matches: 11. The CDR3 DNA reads TGTGCCAGCAGTTCCCCCGGGACTACAAGGAATACGCAGTATTTT. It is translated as CASSSPGTTRNTQYF.

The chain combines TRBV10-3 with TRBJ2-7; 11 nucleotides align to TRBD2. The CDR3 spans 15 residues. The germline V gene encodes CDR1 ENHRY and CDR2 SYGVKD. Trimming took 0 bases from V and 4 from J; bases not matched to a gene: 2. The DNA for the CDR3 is TGTGCCATCAGTGAGTCGGGACTAGCGGAGTACGAGCAGTACTTC. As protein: CAISESGLAEYEQYF.

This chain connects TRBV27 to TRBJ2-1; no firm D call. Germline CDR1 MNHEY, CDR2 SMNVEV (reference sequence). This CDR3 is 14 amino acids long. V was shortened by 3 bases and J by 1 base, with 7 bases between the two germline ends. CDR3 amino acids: CASSFRPSYNEQFF. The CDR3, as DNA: TGTGCCAGCAGTTTCCGTCCGTCCTACAATGAGCAGTTCTTC.

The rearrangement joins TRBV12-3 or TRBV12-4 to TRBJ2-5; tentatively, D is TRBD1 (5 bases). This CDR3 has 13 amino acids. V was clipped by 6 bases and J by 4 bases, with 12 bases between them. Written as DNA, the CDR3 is TGTGCCAGCAGCCCTGACAGCCGAGAGACCCAGTACTTC. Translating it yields CASSPDSRETQYF.

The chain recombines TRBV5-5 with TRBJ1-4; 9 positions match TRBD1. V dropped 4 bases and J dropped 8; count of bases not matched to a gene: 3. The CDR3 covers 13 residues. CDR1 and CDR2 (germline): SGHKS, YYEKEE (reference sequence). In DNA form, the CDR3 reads TGTGCCAGCAGCGACGGACAGGGGGAAAAACTGTTTTTT. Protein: CASSDGQGEKLFF. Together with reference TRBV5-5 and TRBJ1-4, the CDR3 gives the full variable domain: DAGVTQSPTHLIKTRGQQVTLRCSPISGHKSVSWYQQVLGQGPQFIFQYYEKEERGRGNFPDRFSARQFPNYSSELNVNALLLGDSALYLCASSDGQGEKLFFGSGTQLSVL.